The rows below give T cell receptor beta chains drawn from one sample of a study of T-cell reconstitution after alpha-beta-depleted transplantation in children. One entry per CDR3 protein, called by TCRdb with MiXCR from the PCR reads. Of 110,000 or so distinct CDR3 sequences in the sample, about 6% were seen once. This material consisted of PBMCs, mostly from graft donor cells, taken 360 days after TCRalphabeta/CD19-depleted stem cell transplant. Receptor source: a male patient under 10 years old who had a stem cell transplant for acute lymphoblastic leukemia, so the T cells may come from the graft donor. Each CDR3 is given with its conserved first and last residue. The order of the fields is V gene, D gene, clone size, J gene, CDR3 protein, CDR3 DNA. D genes are given only for firm matches. Some rows have no size entry. The others give once, few or many, or a class for an expanded clone.

v_gene: TRBV5-1
d_gene: .
abundance: many
j_gene: TRBJ2-3
CDR3aa: CASSLETVYTDTQYF
CDR3nt: TGCGCCAGCAGCTTGGAGACTGTATACACAGATACGCAGTATTTT

v_gene: TRBV6-2/TRBV6-3
d_gene: .
abundance: few
j_gene: TRBJ1-1
CDR3aa: CASSYGAGKAKNTEAFF
CDR3nt: TGTGCCAGCAGTTACGGCGCAGGGAAGGCGAAAAACACTGAAGCTTTCTTT

v_gene: TRBV7-6
d_gene: .
abundance: .
j_gene: TRBJ2-5
CDR3aa: CASSLLGLRETQYF
CDR3nt: TGTGCCAGCAGCTTATTGGGATTACGAGAGACCCAGTACTTC

v_gene: TRBV27
d_gene: .
abundance: many
j_gene: TRBJ2-7
CDR3aa: CASSLSSWGEQYF
CDR3nt: TGTGCCAGCAGTTTGAGCTCTTGGGGGGAGCAGTACTTC

v_gene: TRBV9
d_gene: .
abundance: .
j_gene: TRBJ2-2
CDR3aa: CASSLRQFSLETGELFF
CDR3nt: TGTGCCAGCAGCTTAAGACAGTTCTCACTAGAAACCGGGGAGCTGTTTTTT

v_gene: TRBV11-1
d_gene: .
abundance: many
j_gene: TRBJ2-5
CDR3aa: CASSLRGSRETQYF
CDR3nt: TGTGCCAGCAGCTTAAGAGGGAGCAGAGAGACCCAGTACTTC

v_gene: TRBV7-9
d_gene: .
abundance: .
j_gene: TRBJ1-1
CDR3aa: CASSFGRDTEAFF
CDR3nt: TGTGCCAGCAGCTTCGGTAGGGACACTGAAGCTTTCTTT

v_gene: TRBV7-9
d_gene: .
abundance: .
j_gene: TRBJ1-2
CDR3aa: CASVQVHANYGYTF
CDR3nt: TGTGCCAGCGTACAGGTTCATGCTAACTATGGCTACACCTTC

v_gene: TRBV28
d_gene: .
abundance: many
j_gene: TRBJ2-7
CDR3aa: CASSLLMEGWNYEQYF
CDR3nt: TGTGCCAGCAGTTTACTCATGGAGGGGTGGAACTACGAGCAGTACTTC

v_gene: TRBV4-3
d_gene: TRBD2
abundance: many
j_gene: TRBJ2-2
CDR3aa: CASSQAGTSGRDAGELFF
CDR3nt: TGCGCCAGCAGCCAAGCCGGGACTAGCGGGAGGGATGCCGGGGAGCTGTTTTTT

v_gene: TRBV7-6
d_gene: .
abundance: many
j_gene: TRBJ1-1
CDR3aa: CASSLGGANTEAFF
CDR3nt: TGTGCCAGCAGCTTAGGAGGGGCGAACACTGAAGCTTTCTTT

v_gene: TRBV4-3
d_gene: TRBD2
abundance: few
j_gene: TRBJ2-2
CDR3aa: CASSQSTASGGRGELFF
CDR3nt: TGCGCCAGCAGCCAATCTACGGCTAGCGGGGGCCGCGGGGAGCTGTTTTTT

v_gene: TRBV6-1
d_gene: TRBD1
abundance: .
j_gene: TRBJ2-7
CDR3aa: CASSERWDRRTYEQYF
CDR3nt: TGTGCCAGCAGTGAAAGGTGGGACAGGAGGACCTACGAGCAGTACTTC

v_gene: TRBV18
d_gene: .
abundance: .
j_gene: TRBJ1-6
CDR3aa: CASSPSNRNSPLHF
CDR3nt: TGTGCCAGCTCACCTTCTAACAGGAATTCACCCCTCCACTTT

v_gene: TRBV5-4
d_gene: .
abundance: .
j_gene: TRBJ1-5
CDR3aa: CASSLGAGADQPQHF
CDR3nt: TGTGCCAGCAGCTTGGGGGCAGGGGCGGATCAGCCCCAGCATTTT

v_gene: TRBV7-2
d_gene: .
abundance: .
j_gene: TRBJ2-7
CDR3aa: CASSLYPGSYEQYF
CDR3nt: TGTGCCAGCAGCTTATATCCTGGGTCCTACGAGCAGTACTTC

v_gene: TRBV27
d_gene: .
abundance: few
j_gene: TRBJ2-1
CDR3aa: CASSPGPAPNEQFF
CDR3nt: TGTGCCAGCAGTCCCGGCCCAGCCCCCAATGAGCAGTTCTTC

v_gene: TRBV9
d_gene: .
abundance: many
j_gene: TRBJ2-2
CDR3aa: CASSVLGNTGELFF
CDR3nt: TGTGCCAGCAGCGTTCTTGGGAACACCGGGGAGCTGTTTTTT

v_gene: TRBV7-2
d_gene: TRBD2
abundance: many
j_gene: TRBJ2-1
CDR3aa: CASSFPTSGDHYNEQFF
CDR3nt: TGTGCCAGCAGCTTCCCGACTAGCGGGGACCACTACAATGAGCAGTTCTTC

v_gene: TRBV4-3
d_gene: TRBD1
abundance: .
j_gene: TRBJ1-2
CDR3aa: CASSQTGGAWYGYTF
CDR3nt: TGCGCCAGCAGCCAGACAGGGGGCGCCTGGTATGGCTACACCTTC

v_gene: TRBV20-1
d_gene: TRBD1
abundance: few
j_gene: TRBJ1-3
CDR3aa: CSAGRDRGGNTIYF
CDR3nt: TGCAGTGCTGGCCGGGACAGGGGAGGAAACACCATATATTTT

v_gene: TRBV19
d_gene: .
abundance: .
j_gene: TRBJ2-7
CDR3aa: CASSIGRTGQYF
CDR3nt: TGTGCCAGTAGTATTGGCAGGACGGGGCAGTACTTC

v_gene: TRBV7-8
d_gene: TRBD1
abundance: many
j_gene: TRBJ2-5
CDR3aa: CASSVSGQDQETQYF
CDR3nt: TGTGCCAGCAGCGTCAGCGGACAGGACCAAGAGACCCAGTACTTC

v_gene: TRBV10-3
d_gene: .
abundance: few
j_gene: TRBJ1-1
CDR3aa: CAISESGAFNTEAFF
CDR3nt: TGTGCCATCAGTGAGTCGGGGGCATTCAACACTGAAGCTTTCTTT

v_gene: TRBV7-9
d_gene: .
abundance: many
j_gene: TRBJ2-3
CDR3aa: CASTLAFTDTQYF
CDR3nt: TGTGCCAGCACTTTAGCGTTTACAGATACGCAGTATTTT

v_gene: TRBV5-1
d_gene: TRBD1
abundance: few
j_gene: TRBJ2-7
CDR3aa: CASSETGAPYEQYF
CDR3nt: TGCGCCAGCAGCGAGACAGGGGCCCCCTACGAGCAGTACTTC

v_gene: TRBV10-3
d_gene: .
abundance: medium-sized
j_gene: TRBJ1-4
CDR3aa: CAISATATNEKLFF
CDR3nt: TGTGCCATCAGTGCAACAGCAACTAATGAAAAACTGTTTTTT

v_gene: TRBV12-3/TRBV12-4
d_gene: .
abundance: many
j_gene: TRBJ2-1
CDR3aa: CASSLIDRSYNEQFF
CDR3nt: TGTGCCAGCAGCCTTATAGATCGCTCCTACAATGAGCAGTTCTTC

v_gene: TRBV7-9
d_gene: .
abundance: many
j_gene: TRBJ2-7
CDR3aa: CASSLGGHLEQYF
CDR3nt: TGTGCCAGCAGCTTAGGAGGGCACCTCGAGCAGTACTTC

v_gene: TRBV12-3/TRBV12-4
d_gene: .
abundance: many
j_gene: TRBJ1-2
CDR3aa: CASSQTRPPSDYGYTF
CDR3nt: TGTGCCAGCAGTCAAACTAGACCCCCCTCGGACTATGGCTACACCTTC

v_gene: TRBV6-5
d_gene: .
abundance: many
j_gene: TRBJ1-1
CDR3aa: CASSVGLNTEAFF
CDR3nt: TGTGCCTCCTCAGTCGGGCTGAACACTGAAGCTTTCTTT

v_gene: TRBV4-2
d_gene: .
abundance: few
j_gene: TRBJ1-3
CDR3aa: CASSQLKGNTIYF
CDR3nt: TGTGCCAGCAGCCAGCTTAAGGGAAACACCATATATTTT

v_gene: TRBV7-9
d_gene: .
abundance: few
j_gene: TRBJ2-7
CDR3aa: CASSLDGRYYEQYF
CDR3nt: TGTGCCAGCAGTCTGGATGGGCGCTACTACGAGCAGTACTTC

v_gene: TRBV7-2
d_gene: .
abundance: few
j_gene: TRBJ2-1
CDR3aa: CASSLRQSSYNEQFF
CDR3nt: TGTGCCAGCAGCTTAAGGCAGTCCTCCTACAATGAGCAGTTCTTC

v_gene: TRBV7-8
d_gene: .
abundance: few
j_gene: TRBJ1-2
CDR3aa: CASSSVSRGYTF
CDR3nt: TGTGCCAGCAGCTCAGTCAGTCGCGGCTACACCTTC

v_gene: TRBV25-1
d_gene: .
abundance: .
j_gene: TRBJ2-1
CDR3aa: CASSEYGGGAREQFF
CDR3nt: TGTGCCAGCAGTGAATATGGGGGCGGGGCCCGGGAGCAGTTCTTC

v_gene: TRBV29-1
d_gene: .
abundance: many
j_gene: TRBJ1-2
CDR3aa: CSVVEGHNYGYTF
CDR3nt: TGCAGCGTTGTTGAAGGTCATAACTATGGCTACACCTTC

v_gene: TRBV6-2/TRBV6-3
d_gene: .
abundance: .
j_gene: TRBJ2-5
CDR3aa: CASTRGRETQYF
CDR3nt: TGTGCCAGCACCCGGGGGCGAGAGACCCAGTACTTC

v_gene: TRBV20-1
d_gene: TRBD1
abundance: few
j_gene: TRBJ1-2
CDR3aa: CSASYRGNYGYTF
CDR3nt: TGCAGTGCTAGCTACAGGGGGAACTATGGCTACACCTTC

v_gene: TRBV24-1
d_gene: TRBD2
abundance: .
j_gene: TRBJ2-1
CDR3aa: CATSFGTSGGGEQFF
CDR3nt: TGTGCCACCAGTTTTGGGACTAGCGGAGGGGGCGAGCAGTTCTTC

v_gene: TRBV7-9
d_gene: TRBD1
abundance: many
j_gene: TRBJ1-2
CDR3aa: CASSPDRPYDYGYTF
CDR3nt: TGTGCCAGCAGTCCGGACAGGCCTTATGACTATGGCTACACCTTC

v_gene: TRBV10-3
d_gene: .
abundance: .
j_gene: TRBJ1-5
CDR3aa: CAISEVELVNQPQHF
CDR3nt: TGTGCCATCAGTGAAGTGGAATTGGTGAATCAGCCCCAGCATTTT

v_gene: TRBV28
d_gene: .
abundance: .
j_gene: TRBJ1-1
CDR3aa: CASSLLRATEAFF
CDR3nt: TGTGCCAGCAGCCTACTCCGGGCCACTGAAGCTTTCTTT

v_gene: TRBV29-1
d_gene: .
abundance: many
j_gene: TRBJ1-1
CDR3aa: CSVTTSNTEAFF
CDR3nt: TGCAGCGTGACGACCAGTAACACTGAAGCTTTCTTT

v_gene: TRBV7-3
d_gene: .
abundance: .
j_gene: TRBJ1-1
CDR3aa: CASSGTGYTEAFF
CDR3nt: TGTGCCAGCAGCGGGACGGGCTACACTGAAGCTTTCTTT

v_gene: TRBV7-9
d_gene: .
abundance: .
j_gene: TRBJ2-5
CDR3aa: CASSFTGFQETQYF
CDR3nt: TGTGCCAGCAGCTTCACAGGTTTCCAAGAGACCCAGTACTTC

v_gene: TRBV12-3/TRBV12-4
d_gene: TRBD1
abundance: many
j_gene: TRBJ1-3
CDR3aa: CASTPTGWGNTIYF
CDR3nt: TGTGCCAGCACCCCGACAGGGTGGGGAAACACCATATATTTT

v_gene: TRBV7-2
d_gene: .
abundance: many
j_gene: TRBJ1-2
CDR3aa: CASTSDYGYTF
CDR3nt: TGTGCCAGCACCTCGGACTATGGCTACACCTTC

v_gene: TRBV6-1
d_gene: TRBD2
abundance: .
j_gene: TRBJ2-5
CDR3aa: CASRGTSGGRQETQYF
CDR3nt: TGTGCCAGCAGGGGGACTAGCGGGGGGCGCCAAGAGACCCAGTACTTC

v_gene: TRBV7-9
d_gene: .
abundance: few
j_gene: TRBJ2-4
CDR3aa: CASSLGRAPHF
CDR3nt: TGTGCCAGCAGCTTAGGGCGGGCTCCTCACTTC

v_gene: TRBV5-1
d_gene: .
abundance: .
j_gene: TRBJ2-7
CDR3aa: CASSLRRPLADEQYF
CDR3nt: TGCGCCAGCAGCTTGCGACGTCCCTTAGCGGACGAGCAGTACTTC

v_gene: TRBV4-3
d_gene: TRBD1
abundance: many
j_gene: TRBJ2-7
CDR3aa: CASSQETDRGRGYEQYF
CDR3nt: TGCGCCAGCAGCCAAGAGACCGACAGGGGACGAGGCTACGAGCAGTACTTC

v_gene: TRBV28
d_gene: .
abundance: .
j_gene: TRBJ2-3
CDR3aa: CASSPVLGLTDTQYF
CDR3nt: TGTGCCAGCAGCCCGGTACTAGGACTGACAGATACGCAGTATTTT

v_gene: TRBV6-5
d_gene: TRBD1
abundance: many
j_gene: TRBJ2-7
CDR3aa: CASSYSRDSYYEQYF
CDR3nt: TGTGCCAGCAGTTACTCTAGGGACAGTTACTACGAGCAGTACTTC

v_gene: TRBV20-1
d_gene: TRBD2
abundance: many
j_gene: TRBJ2-7
CDR3aa: CSARGGGLPYEQYF
CDR3nt: TGCAGTGCTAGAGGCGGGGGGCTACCCTACGAGCAGTACTTC

v_gene: TRBV5-1
d_gene: .
abundance: many
j_gene: TRBJ2-1
CDR3aa: CAIKGDNEQFF
CDR3nt: TGCGCCATCAAAGGGGACAATGAGCAGTTCTTC

v_gene: TRBV10-3
d_gene: TRBD2
abundance: many
j_gene: TRBJ2-1
CDR3aa: CAISELGGGSYNEQFF
CDR3nt: TGTGCCATCAGTGAGTTGGGCGGGGGCTCCTACAATGAGCAGTTCTTC

v_gene: TRBV19
d_gene: TRBD1
abundance: .
j_gene: TRBJ1-1
CDR3aa: CASSLQGAEAFF
CDR3nt: TGTGCCAGTAGTCTACAGGGGGCGGAAGCTTTCTTT

v_gene: TRBV15
d_gene: .
abundance: many
j_gene: TRBJ2-7
CDR3aa: CATSPSDKGVPSYEQYF
CDR3nt: TGTGCCACCAGCCCCTCCGATAAGGGGGTCCCTTCCTACGAGCAGTACTTC

v_gene: TRBV11-2
d_gene: TRBD1
abundance: .
j_gene: TRBJ1-1
CDR3aa: CASSSWTGTNTEAFF
CDR3nt: TGTGCCAGCAGCTCCTGGACAGGAACGAACACTGAAGCTTTCTTT